The clone carrying this T cell receptor (beta chain) was counted a few times. J was trimmed by 5 bases and V by 2 bases; bases with no gene match: 2. The germline CDR1 and CDR2 sequences are MNHEY and SVGAGI. The CDR3 is 14 amino acids. Preparing the TCRbeta library involved the use of unique molecular identifiers. One entry per CDR3 protein, called by TCRdb with MiXCR from the PCR reads. The data hold approximately 520,000 distinct CDR3 sequences, with 32% observed a single time. The data derive from a study of T-cell reconstitution after alpha-beta-depleted transplantation in children. The sequence came from a human donor who donated a stem cell graft to a child with aplastic anemia. The chain links TRBV6-5 to TRBJ1-1; 10 nucleotides match TRBD1. This material consisted of PBMCs from the stem cell graft donor, taken from the stem cell graft. This chain's CDR3 is CASSYGQGVTEAFF. The CDR3 nucleotides read TGTGCCAGCAGTTACGGACAGGGGGTGACTGAAGCTTTCTTT.